The T cell receptor (beta chain) under discussion was sequenced for a study of shared clonotypes between healthy human individuals. The CDR3 runs 18 residues. The germline V gene has CDR1 LNHDA and CDR2 SQIVND (reference sequence). V lost 6 bases and J lost 0, with 23 bases in between. This clone was seen only a few times. This table comes from immunoSEQ multiplex PCR, and its TCRdb copy is limited to in-frame clones, with some not included. The repertoire holds around 350,000 clones, with 73% as singletons. V is TRBV19 and J is TRBJ1-1; D is unclear. This TCR was recovered from a man aged 30 to 39 in good health. The sample consisted of memory CD4+ T cells sorted from blood. Subset described: CD45RA-negative fraction. This chain's CDR3 is CASSLDFVQLIMNTEAFF. CDR3 bases: TGTGCCAGTAGCCTGGACTTTGTACAGCTAATCATGAACACTGAAGCTTTCTTT. Supplemented by reference TRBV19 and TRBJ1-1, the full variable domain reads DGGITQSPKYLFRKEGQNVTLSCEQNLNHDAMYWYRQDPGQGLRLIYYSQIVNDFQKGDIAEGYSVSREKKESFPLTVTSAQKNPTAFYLCASSLDFVQLIMNTEAFFGQGTRLTVV.